This T cell receptor (beta chain) was found in a study of T cell responses to AZD1222 COVID-19 vaccine. TCRdb's table, derived via immunoSEQ multiplex PCR, lists solely in-frame clones and lacks some. The sample shows some 87,000 clones, around 90% of them seen only once. General study points: Without day 14 samples, only post-peak T cell repertoires were studied. Donors were chiefly white British, with a greater number of females, and clonal diversity was perhaps underestimated. Once two AZD1222 doses were given, Spike-specific TCR breadth and depth went up.

This clone was detected once. Its antigen is undetermined. This CDR3 is 15 amino acids long. Germline V gene sequence: CDR1 MNHNY, CDR2 SVGAGI (reference sequence). V lost 6 bases and J lost 8, with 17 bases in between. The material sequenced was peripheral blood, taken on day 0 of MenACWY control vaccination. The receptor's source is an adult in good health. The V and J genes are TRBV6-6 and TRBJ1-6; D remains unclear. CDR3 DNA sequence: TGTGCCAGCAGGGATTCCGGGAGGCTGGATTCACCCCTCCACTTT. It is translated as CASRDSGRLDSPLHF.